This paragraph reports one T cell receptor beta chain. The method was immunoSEQ multiplex PCR; TCRdb's version includes in-frame clones alone and lacks a portion of them. The table lists about 82,000 clones, 78% of them singletons. Losses at the gene ends were 4 bases for V and 0 bases for J; bases not matched to a gene: 5. This CDR3 contains 16 residues. Germline V gene data show CDR1 as SEHNR and CDR2 as FQNEAQ (reference sequence). The data stem from a study of blood T cell repertoires in COVID-19. This sequence was found in a man aged 55-75 years with COVID-19, enrolled during active disease. Input material: peripheral blood. This chain uses TRBV7-9 with TRBJ1-1; TRBD1 matches 10 bases. CDR3 loop: CASSWTGGIMNTEAFF. The CDR3 DNA reads TGTGCCAGCAGCTGGACAGGGGGAATCATGAACACTGAAGCTTTCTTT.